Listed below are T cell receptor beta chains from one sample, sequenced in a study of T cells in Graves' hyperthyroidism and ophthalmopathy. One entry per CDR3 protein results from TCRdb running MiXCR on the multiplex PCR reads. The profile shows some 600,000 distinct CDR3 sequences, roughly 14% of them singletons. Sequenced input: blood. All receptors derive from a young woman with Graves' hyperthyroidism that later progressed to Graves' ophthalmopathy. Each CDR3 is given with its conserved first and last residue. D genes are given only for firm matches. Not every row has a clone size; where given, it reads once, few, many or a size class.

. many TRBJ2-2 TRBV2 CASSERLNTGELFF TGTGCCAGCAGTGAAAGGCTGAACACCGGGGAGCTGTTTTTT
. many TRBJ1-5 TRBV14 CASSQMEGQPQHF TGTGCCAGCAGCCAAATGGAGGGTCAGCCCCAGCATTTT
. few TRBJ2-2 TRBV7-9 CASSLETGFDTGELFF TGTGCCAGCAGCTTAGAAACAGGGTTCGACACCGGGGAGCTGTTTTTT
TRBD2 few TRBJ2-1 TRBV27 CASSSLAGGGQNEQFF TGTGCCAGCAGTTCTCTAGCGGGAGGGGGTCAAAATGAGCAGTTCTTC
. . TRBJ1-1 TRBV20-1 CSALPSAGDTEAFF TGCAGTGCCCTCCCGTCGGCAGGGGACACTGAAGCTTTCTTT
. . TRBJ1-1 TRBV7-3 CASSTIGGTEAFF TGTGCCAGCAGCACCATAGGGGGCACTGAAGCTTTCTTT
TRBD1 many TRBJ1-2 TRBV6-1 CASSPGQGSGYTF TGTGCCAGCAGTCCCGGACAGGGCTCCGGCTACACCTTC
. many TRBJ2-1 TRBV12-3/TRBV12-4 CASRLGWGVAGEQFF TGTGCCAGCAGGCTAGGTTGGGGGGTTGCTGGTGAGCAGTTCTTC
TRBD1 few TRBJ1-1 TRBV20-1 CSARVGGTNTEAFF TGCAGTGCTAGAGTAGGGGGCACGAACACTGAAGCTTTCTTT
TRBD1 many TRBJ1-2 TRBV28 CASSPGGGADGYTF TGTGCCAGCAGCCCAGGGGGGGGCGCGGATGGCTACACCTTC
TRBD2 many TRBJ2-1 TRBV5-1 CASRTSGGSYNEQFF TGCGCCAGCAGGACTAGCGGGGGCTCCTACAATGAGCAGTTCTTC
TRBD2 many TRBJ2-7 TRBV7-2 CASSLGLAGAYPYEQYF TGTGCCAGCAGCTTGGGACTAGCGGGAGCATACCCCTACGAGCAGTACTTC
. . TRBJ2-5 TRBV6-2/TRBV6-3 CASRRPPGGFQETQYF TGTGCCAGCAGACGTCCGCCCGGGGGCTTCCAAGAGACCCAGTACTTC
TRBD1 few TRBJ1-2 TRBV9 CASREDRTGKNYGYTF TGTGCCAGCAGGGAAGATAGGACAGGGAAGAACTATGGCTACACCTTC
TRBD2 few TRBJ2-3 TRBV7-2 CASSSKGLSTDTQYF TGTGCCAGCAGCTCCAAGGGACTAAGCACAGATACGCAGTATTTT
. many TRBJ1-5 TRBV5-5 CASSPDNYQPQHF TGTGCCAGCAGCCCTGACAATTATCAGCCCCAGCATTTT
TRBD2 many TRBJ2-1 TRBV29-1 CSVEDRLAGGPSSYNEQFF TGCAGCGTTGAAGATAGACTAGCGGGAGGTCCGAGCTCCTACAATGAGCAGTTCTTC
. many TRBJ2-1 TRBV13 CASSLTGRAHEQFF TGTGCCAGCAGCTTAACGGGCAGGGCCCATGAGCAGTTCTTC
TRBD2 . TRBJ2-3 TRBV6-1 CASSEPGTSGLDGADTQYF TGTGCCAGCAGTGAACCCGGGACTAGCGGGCTCGATGGGGCAGATACGCAGTATTTT
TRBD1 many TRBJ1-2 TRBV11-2 CASSPNFLTGPDYGYTF TGTGCCAGCAGCCCTAACTTCCTGACAGGGCCTGACTATGGCTACACCTTC
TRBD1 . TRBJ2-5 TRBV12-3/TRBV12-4 CASRQGLETQYF TGTGCCAGCCGACAGGGGTTGGAGACCCAGTACTTC
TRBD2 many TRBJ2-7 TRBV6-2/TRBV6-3 CASLKAAGAAGEQYF TGTGCCAGCCTTAAGGCGGCGGGAGCTGCCGGCGAGCAGTACTTC
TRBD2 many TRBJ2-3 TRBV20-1 CSASGTSGSTDTQYF TGCAGTGCTTCGGGGACTAGCGGGAGCACAGATACGCAGTATTTT
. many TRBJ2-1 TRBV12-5 CASVSPGALNNEQFF TGTGCTAGTGTCTCCCCGGGAGCCCTTAACAATGAGCAGTTCTTC
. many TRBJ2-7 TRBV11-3 CASSSPQGNFYEQYF TGTGCCAGCAGCTCCCCGCAGGGGAACTTCTACGAGCAGTACTTC
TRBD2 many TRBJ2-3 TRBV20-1 CSAIPSGGTDTQYF TGCAGTGCTATCCCTAGCGGGGGGACAGATACGCAGTATTTT
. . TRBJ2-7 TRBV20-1 CSARYGSGYEQYF TGCAGTGCTAGATATGGATCCGGTTACGAGCAGTACTTC
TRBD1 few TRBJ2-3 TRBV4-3 CASSHRTGGTDTQYF TGCGCCAGCAGCCACAGGACAGGGGGCACAGATACGCAGTATTTT
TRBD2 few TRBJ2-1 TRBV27 CASSLSRLAGEQFF TGTGCCAGCAGTTTATCTCGCCTAGCGGGGGAGCAGTTCTTC
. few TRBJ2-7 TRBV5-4 CAYTRGVIDYEQYF TGTGCCTACACGCGGGGTGTAATTGACTACGAGCAGTACTTC
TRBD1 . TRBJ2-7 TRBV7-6 CASSPQGALGEQYF TGTGCCAGCAGCCCACAGGGGGCGCTGGGCGAGCAGTACTTC